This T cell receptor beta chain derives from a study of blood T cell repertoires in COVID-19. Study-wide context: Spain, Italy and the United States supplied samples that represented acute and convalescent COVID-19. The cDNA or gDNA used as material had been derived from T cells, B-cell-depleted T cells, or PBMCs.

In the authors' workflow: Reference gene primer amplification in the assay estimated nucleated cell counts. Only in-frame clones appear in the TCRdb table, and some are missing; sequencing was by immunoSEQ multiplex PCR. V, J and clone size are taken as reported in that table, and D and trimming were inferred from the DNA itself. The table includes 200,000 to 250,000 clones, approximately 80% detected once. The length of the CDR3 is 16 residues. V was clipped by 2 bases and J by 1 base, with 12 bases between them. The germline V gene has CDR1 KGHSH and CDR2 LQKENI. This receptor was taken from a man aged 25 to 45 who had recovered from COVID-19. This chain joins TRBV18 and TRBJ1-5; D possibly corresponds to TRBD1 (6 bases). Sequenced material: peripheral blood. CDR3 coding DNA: TGTGCCAGCTCACCAGTTAACAGGGCGAGCAATCAGCCCCAGCATTTT. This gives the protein CASSPVNRASNQPQHF. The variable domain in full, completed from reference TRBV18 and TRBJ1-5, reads NAGVMQNPRHLVRRRGQEARLRCSPMKGHSHVYWYRQLPEEGLKFMVYLQKENIIDESGMPKERFSAEFPKEGPSILRIQQVVRGDSAAYFCASSPVNRASNQPQHFGDGTRLSIL.